Sequencing of this T cell receptor beta chain was carried out in a study of glioma-infiltrating T cells. The study's findings and limits: Gliomas, especially low-grade, showed above-expected tissue-blood divergence; non-neoplastic patients showed below. Very few CDR3 sequences were shared between tissue and blood.

TCR alpha and beta CDR3 regions were amplified from RNA using iRepertoire nested multiplex PCR. TCRdb reprocessed the multiplex PCR reads via MiXCR and lists one record per CDR3 protein. The sample carries 100,000 to 150,000 distinct CDR3 sequences, 20% to 25% recorded once. The CDR3 is 17 amino acids. In germline, CDR1 is KGHDR, CDR2 SFDVKD. V lost 5 bases, J lost 5 bases, and 16 bases stayed unmatched. Only a few counts were recorded for this clonotype. Antigen unknown. V usage is TRBV24-1 and J usage is TRBJ2-5; 7 nucleotides line up with TRBD1. This receptor was identified in a human donor with low-grade glioma or glioblastoma, undergoing nonglioma brain surgery, or in good health (not recorded which). The sample taken for sequencing was glioma tissue, nonneoplastic brain tissue, or PBMCs (not recorded which). The CDR3 is CATSVKGAGPPNETQYF. The DNA for the CDR3 is TGTGCCACCAGTGTAAAGGGGGCCGGTCCCCCCAATGAGACCCAGTACTTC.